This TCR beta chain was captured by sequencing in a study of human T cells and chemical hapten exposure. Time point here: patch test 1, 2 weeks after DPC sensitization. Described treatment: therapeutic diphenylcyclopropenone sensitization with weekly scalp DPC. Researchers sampled blood before each patch test went on. The V end lost 4 bases, the J end lost 6 bases, and 13 bases lay between the germline ends. CDR1 SQVTM and CDR2 ANQGSEA come from the germline V gene. The CDR3 is made up of 13 amino acids. TCRdb re-derived calls from the RACE reads in MiXCR, one entry per CDR3 protein. The repertoire holds roughly 190,000 distinct CDR3 sequences, with 20% to 25% as singletons.

This receptor was identified in a woman in her forties or fifties with alopecia areata. Some clones in this sample may be carry-over from other donors' samples. The chain has TRBV29-1 and TRBJ1-5; D unresolved. The sample was whole blood, taken in connection with sensitization to the hapten diphenylcyclopropenone (DPC). The CDR3 nucleotides read TGCAGCGTTGTGGACGGGGTTGGTCAGCCCCAGCATTTT. As protein: CSVVDGVGQPQHF.